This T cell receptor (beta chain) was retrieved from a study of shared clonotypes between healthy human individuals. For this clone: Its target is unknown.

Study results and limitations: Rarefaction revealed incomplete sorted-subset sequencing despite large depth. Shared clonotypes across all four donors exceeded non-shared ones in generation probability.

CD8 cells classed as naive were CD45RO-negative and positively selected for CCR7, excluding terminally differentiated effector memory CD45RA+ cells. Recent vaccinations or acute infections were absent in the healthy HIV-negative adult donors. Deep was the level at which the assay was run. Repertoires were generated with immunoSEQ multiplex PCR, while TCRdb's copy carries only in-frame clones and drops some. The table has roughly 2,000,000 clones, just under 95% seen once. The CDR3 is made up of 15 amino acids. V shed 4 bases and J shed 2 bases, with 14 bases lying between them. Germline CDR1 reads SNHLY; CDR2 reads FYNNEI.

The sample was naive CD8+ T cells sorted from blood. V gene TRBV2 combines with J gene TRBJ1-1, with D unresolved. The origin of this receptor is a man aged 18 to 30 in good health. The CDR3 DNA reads TGTGCCAGCAGTGGAATTACGGACGGTAACACTGAAGCTTTCTTT. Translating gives CASSGITDGNTEAFF.